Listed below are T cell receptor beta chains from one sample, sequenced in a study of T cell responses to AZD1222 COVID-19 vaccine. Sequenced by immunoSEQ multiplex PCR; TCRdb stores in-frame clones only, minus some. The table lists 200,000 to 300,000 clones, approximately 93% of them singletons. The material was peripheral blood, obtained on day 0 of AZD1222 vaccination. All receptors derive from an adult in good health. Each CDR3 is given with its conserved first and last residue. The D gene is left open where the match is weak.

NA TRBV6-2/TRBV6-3 CASSNGLASSYNEQFF
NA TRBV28 CASSLKGYEQFF
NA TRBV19 CASSTMEDTQYF
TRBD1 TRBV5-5 CASSSQTGDQKAFF
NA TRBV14 CASSPRRARYGYTF
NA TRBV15 CATSREQVVSPLHF
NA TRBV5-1 CASSLGWTYNSPLHF
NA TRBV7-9 CASSLSGVEQYF
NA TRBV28 CASSLRQPGYTF
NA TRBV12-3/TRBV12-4 CASSFGSNQPQHF
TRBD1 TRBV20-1 CSARRDSPITF
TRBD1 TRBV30 CAWSVSGQGYRPQHF
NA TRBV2 CASSVPGSNYGYTF
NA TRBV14 CASSQGEDLILPSYEQYF
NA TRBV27 CASSLSWDAEAFF
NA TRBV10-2 CASSKAGSTDTQYF
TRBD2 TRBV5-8 CASSLAGRSTDTQYF
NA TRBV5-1 CASSFQTNEKLFF
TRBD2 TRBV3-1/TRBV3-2 CASSLTSGVTDTQYF
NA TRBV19 CASSTDREDNEQFF
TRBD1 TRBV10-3 CAISESGDRGRGEQYF
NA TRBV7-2 CASSPGGSGFTDTQYF
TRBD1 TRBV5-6 CASSPRDRGPGGGYTF
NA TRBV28 CASRKQGDQPQHF
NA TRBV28 CASSFWGRGEQYF
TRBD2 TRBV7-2 CASSEGLAGGYEQYF
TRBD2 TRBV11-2 CASSFRASGSNHHNEQFF
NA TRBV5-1 CASSLEGFNSPLHF
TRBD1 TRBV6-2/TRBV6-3 CASSLPDRAVIGYTF
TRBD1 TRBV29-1 CSAGQGEPQHF
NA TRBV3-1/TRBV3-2 CASSQGNYGYTF
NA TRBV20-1 CSASRPRLNEQFF
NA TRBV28 CASSLDTVGEQYF
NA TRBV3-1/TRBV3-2 CASSQDRGPNGYTF
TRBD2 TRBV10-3 CASAGGPRDEQYF
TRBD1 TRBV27 CASSLGTGYGYTF
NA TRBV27 CASRPPRGPYYEQYF
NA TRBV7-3 CASSRGAVETQYF
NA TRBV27 CASSKQALRQPQHF
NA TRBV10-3 CAVKDSYNEQFF
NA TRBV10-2 CASTVGPLGEEQFF
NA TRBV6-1 CASSEMFGRNQPQHF
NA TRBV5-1 CASSLAAKTNEKLFF
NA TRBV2 CASSEAAQGYSPLHF
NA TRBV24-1 CATSEGSTGELFF
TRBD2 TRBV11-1 CASSPTGTSRDTQYF
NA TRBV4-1 CASSQAPRADYGYTF
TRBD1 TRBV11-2 CASSLVGTDLTTF
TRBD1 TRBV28 CASRPTGDTYEQYF
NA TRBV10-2 CASTPRVAGEKLFF
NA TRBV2 CASGSGPPSEAFF
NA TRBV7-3 CASSLIPGSSGANVLTF
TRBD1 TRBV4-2 CASSPLRDSYEQYF
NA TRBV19 CATQWGVSGTQYF
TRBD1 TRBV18 CASSADRAKPQHF
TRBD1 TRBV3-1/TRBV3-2 CASRSQGGNTEAFF
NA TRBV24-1 CATNVPVPDTQYF
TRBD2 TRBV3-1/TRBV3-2 CASSQDLDRGLAGLSYEQYF